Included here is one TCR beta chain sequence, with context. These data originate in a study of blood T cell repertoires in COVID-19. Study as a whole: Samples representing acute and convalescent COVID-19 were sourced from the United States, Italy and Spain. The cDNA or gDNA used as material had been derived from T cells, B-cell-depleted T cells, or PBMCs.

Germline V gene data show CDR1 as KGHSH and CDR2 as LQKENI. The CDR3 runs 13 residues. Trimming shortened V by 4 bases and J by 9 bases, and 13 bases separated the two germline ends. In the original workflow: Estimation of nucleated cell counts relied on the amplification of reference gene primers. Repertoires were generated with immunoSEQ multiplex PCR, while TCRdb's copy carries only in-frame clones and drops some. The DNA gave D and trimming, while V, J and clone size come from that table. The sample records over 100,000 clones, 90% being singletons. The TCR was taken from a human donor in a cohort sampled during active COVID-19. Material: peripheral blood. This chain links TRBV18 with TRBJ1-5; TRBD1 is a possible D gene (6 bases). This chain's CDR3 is CASSRETGPPQHF. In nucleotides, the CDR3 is TGTGCCAGCTCACGAGAAACAGGGCCGCCCCAGCATTTT.